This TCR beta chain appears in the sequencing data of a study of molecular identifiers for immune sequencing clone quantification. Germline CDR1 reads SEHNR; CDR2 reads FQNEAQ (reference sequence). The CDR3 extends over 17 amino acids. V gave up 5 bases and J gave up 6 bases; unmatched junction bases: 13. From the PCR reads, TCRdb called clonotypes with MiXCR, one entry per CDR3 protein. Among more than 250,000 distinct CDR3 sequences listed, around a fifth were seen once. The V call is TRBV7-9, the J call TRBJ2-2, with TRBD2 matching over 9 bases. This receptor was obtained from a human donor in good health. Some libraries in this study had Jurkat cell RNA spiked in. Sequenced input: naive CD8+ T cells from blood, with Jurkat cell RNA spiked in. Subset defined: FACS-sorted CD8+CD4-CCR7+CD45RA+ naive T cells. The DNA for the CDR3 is TGTGCCAGCAGCCCCCCGGCTAGCGGGATACTCGCCGGGGAGCTGTTTTTT. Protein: CASSPPASGILAGELFF.